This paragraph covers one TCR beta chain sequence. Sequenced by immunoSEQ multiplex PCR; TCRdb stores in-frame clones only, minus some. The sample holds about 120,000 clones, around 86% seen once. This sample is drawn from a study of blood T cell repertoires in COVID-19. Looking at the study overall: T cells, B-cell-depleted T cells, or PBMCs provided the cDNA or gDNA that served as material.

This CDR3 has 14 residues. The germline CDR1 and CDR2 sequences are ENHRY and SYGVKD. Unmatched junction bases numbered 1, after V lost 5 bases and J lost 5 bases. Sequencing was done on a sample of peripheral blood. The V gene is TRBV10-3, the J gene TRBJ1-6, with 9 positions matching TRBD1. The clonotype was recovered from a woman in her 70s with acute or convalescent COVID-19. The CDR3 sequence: CAISRTGDNSPLHF. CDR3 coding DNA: TGTGCCATCAGTAGGACAGGGGATAATTCACCCCTCCACTTT.